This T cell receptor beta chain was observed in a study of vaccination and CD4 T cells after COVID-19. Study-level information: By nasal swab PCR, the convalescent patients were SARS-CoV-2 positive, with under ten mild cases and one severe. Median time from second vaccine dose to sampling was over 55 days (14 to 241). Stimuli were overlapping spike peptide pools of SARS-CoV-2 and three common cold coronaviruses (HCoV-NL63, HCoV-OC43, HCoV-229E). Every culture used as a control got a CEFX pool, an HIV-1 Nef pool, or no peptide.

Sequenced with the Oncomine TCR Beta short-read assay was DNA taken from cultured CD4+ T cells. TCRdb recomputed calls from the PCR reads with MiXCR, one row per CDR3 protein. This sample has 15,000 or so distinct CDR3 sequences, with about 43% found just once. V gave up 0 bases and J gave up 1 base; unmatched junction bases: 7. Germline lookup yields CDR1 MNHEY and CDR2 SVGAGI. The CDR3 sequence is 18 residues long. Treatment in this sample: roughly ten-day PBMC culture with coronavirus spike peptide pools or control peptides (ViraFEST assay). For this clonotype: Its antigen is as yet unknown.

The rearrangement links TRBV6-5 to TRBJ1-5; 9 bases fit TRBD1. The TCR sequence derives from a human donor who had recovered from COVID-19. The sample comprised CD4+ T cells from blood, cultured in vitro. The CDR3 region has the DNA TGTGCCAGCAGTTACTCCCGGGACAGGGTTTTGAGCAATCAGCCCCAGCATTTT. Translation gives CASSYSRDRVLSNQPQHF.